This T cell receptor beta chain was recovered during a study of blood T cell repertoires in COVID-19. Overall study: PBMCs, B-cell-depleted T cells, or T cells were the source of the cDNA or gDNA that made up the material.

Here immunoSEQ multiplex PCR was the method, and the copy in TCRdb shows in-frame clones only, minus some. This sample has about 59,000 clones, with over 70% found just once. This CDR3 is 16 amino acids long. V lost 0 bases, J lost 7 bases, and 14 bases lay in between. Per the germline V gene, CDR1 is SGHRS and CDR2 is YFSETQ. This clone was found a few times. The rearrangement links TRBV5-1 to TRBJ1-6, with D maybe TRBD1 (5 bases). The sequenced sample consisted of peripheral blood. This receptor was identified in a woman between 65 and 79 years old with acute or convalescent COVID-19. The CDR3 reads CASSLGGVTQNSPLHF. Written as DNA, the CDR3 is TGCGCCAGCAGCTTGGGGGGGGTGACACAAAATTCACCCCTCCACTTT.